The following is a T cell receptor (beta chain) sequence with its context. There are a few counts of this clone. Its antigen target is currently unknown. There are no base qualities to consult, and no much larger clone falls within one base. All of the isolated RNA was reverse transcribed with the High Capacity cDNA Reverse Transcription Kit, so expressed TCRB transcripts were sequenced. Naive, central memory and regulatory T cell samples underwent deep immunoSEQ sequencing, averaging approximately 3.5 million total reads per sample. Sorted cells were lysed in RLT buffer, and RNA was extracted using DNase-treated RNeasy Micro or Mini kits according to cell number. Each cell subset was processed separately to prevent cross-contamination, with patient and healthy donor samples processed together. The immunoSEQ multiplex PCR was used to amplify TCRB sequences from cDNA, yielding 87-bp fragments that span the CDR3 region. The amplicons were sequenced using the Illumina HiSeq platform. In the authors' own workflow: PCR bias was computationally corrected using synthetic template baselines, reads within Hamming distance 2 were collapsed, and singletons that could not be merged were discarded. By aligning reads against IMGT, V, D and J genes, CDR3 length, and insertions or deletions at six rearrangement sites were assigned. Within each subset, clonotype counts were normalized to the number of sorted cells before true diversity and Gini coefficients were calculated with the tcR R package. The overlap coefficient, calculated on TCRB nucleotide sequences, was used to measure repertoire sharing. Entries here come from immuneACCESS through TCRdb and include only in-frame sequences with V and J called. Some clones fail to appear in such tables; in the studies checked, an unresolved V gene covers under half of the shortfall, and the cause of the remainder is unknown. Clone size and the V and J calls come from that table; the DNA yielded D and trimming. Here the sample has about 190,000 clones; roughly 8% occur a single time. The ten largest clones take up under 0.6% of the sample.

A single peripheral blood draw of approximately 0.11 L on average was collected from each donor into heparinised tubes. Naive, central memory, regulatory and stem cell-like memory CD4+ T cells were sorted on a BD FACSAria II using a panel including CD45RO, CCR7, CD25, CD127, CD95 and CD27. All sorted populations exceeded 95% purity. PBMCs were isolated immediately by Lymphoprep density gradient centrifugation and stained directly without culture. To minimize batch effects, samples were stained and sorted in pairs, one healthy donor with one patient per experiment. From the cysteine through the phenylalanine, the CDR3 covers 15 amino acids. CDR3 DNA is the only sequence kept; it has 45 bases, read in frame from the first base. CDR1 and CDR2 were assigned from the germline V gene as SGHRS and YFSETQ. Germline trimming: 7 bases from V, 4 bases from J; junction bases outside gene matches: 9. The sample is drawn from a study of beta chain features in type 1 diabetes (dated by TCRdb to 2016 to 2019). The study in broad terms: Mean age, gender distribution, total cell number and subset yield did not differ between patients and healthy donors. Across all samples, some 100,000,000 sorted cells were examined, and cell number per subset correlated strongly with RNA yield. In the study, TCRB repertoires of sorted circulating CD4+ T cell subsets from recently diagnosed type 1 diabetes patients were compared with those of matched healthy donors. Whereas all 28 donors provided naive and central memory subsets, regulatory and stem cell-like memory subsets were isolated from just 8 patients and about eight healthy donors.

General study outcomes and caveats: Only small numbers of individuals were included in the HLA sub-analyses, which left unresolved whether HLA type had any influence on TCRB rearrangement. Shorter templates might be favored by PCR, yet because patient and control samples were amplified and corrected together, any such skew would affect both groups equally. Because cDNA rather than genomic DNA was sequenced, highly expressing activated cells could have been over-represented, although no difference in activation and CD3 levels was found between groups. Naive, central memory and regulatory TCRB repertoires appeared more similar among patients than among healthy donors. At VDJ recombination sites, type 1 diabetes patients had fewer insertions and more deleted nucleotides, which implies abnormalities in thymic rearrangement. In all four CD4+ subsets, TCRB CDR3 length was moderately but significantly shorter in type 1 diabetes patients.

The TCR originated in a man aged 18 to 35 with type 1 diabetes. The chain employs TRBV5-1 and TRBJ2-2; 8 central nucleotides agree with TRBD2. The specimen sequenced was central memory CD4+ T cells from blood. The DNA sequence reads TGCGCCAGCGCCGACGGCGGGGGGCTCACCGGGGAGCTGTTTTTT. Its protein is CASADGGGLTGELFF.